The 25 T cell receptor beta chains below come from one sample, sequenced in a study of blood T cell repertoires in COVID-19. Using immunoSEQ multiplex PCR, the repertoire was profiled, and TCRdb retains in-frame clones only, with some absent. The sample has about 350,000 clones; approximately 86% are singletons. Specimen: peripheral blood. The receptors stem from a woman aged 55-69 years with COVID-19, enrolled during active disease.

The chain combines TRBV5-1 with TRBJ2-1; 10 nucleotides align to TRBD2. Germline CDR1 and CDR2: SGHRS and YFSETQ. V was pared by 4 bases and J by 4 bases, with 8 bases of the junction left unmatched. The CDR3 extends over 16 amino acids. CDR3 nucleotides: TGCGCCAGCAGCCCAAGTCGAGCGGGGGGGTACAATGAGCAGTTCTTC. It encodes CASSPSRAGGYNEQFF.

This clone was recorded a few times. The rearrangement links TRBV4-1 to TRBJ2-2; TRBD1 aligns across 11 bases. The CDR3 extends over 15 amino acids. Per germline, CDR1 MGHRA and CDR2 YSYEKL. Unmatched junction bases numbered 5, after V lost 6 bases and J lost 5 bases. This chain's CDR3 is CASRPGTGGTGELFF. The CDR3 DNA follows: TGCGCCAGCAGGCCCGGGACAGGGGGAACCGGGGAGCTGTTTTTT.

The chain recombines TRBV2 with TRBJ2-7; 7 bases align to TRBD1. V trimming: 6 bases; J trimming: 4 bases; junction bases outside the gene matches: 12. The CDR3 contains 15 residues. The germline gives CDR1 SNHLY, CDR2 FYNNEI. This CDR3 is CASRSDRAMRYEQYF. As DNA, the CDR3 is TGTGCCAGCAGATCCGACAGGGCAATGAGGTACGAGCAGTACTTC.

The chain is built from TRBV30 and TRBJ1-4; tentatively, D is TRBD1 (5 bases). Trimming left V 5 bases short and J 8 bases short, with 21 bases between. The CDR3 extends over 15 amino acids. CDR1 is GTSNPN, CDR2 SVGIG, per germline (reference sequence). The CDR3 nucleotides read TGTGCCTGGGACGGGGGACCCGGGGTGAGAGAAAAACTGTTTTTT. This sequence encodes CAWDGGPGVREKLFF.

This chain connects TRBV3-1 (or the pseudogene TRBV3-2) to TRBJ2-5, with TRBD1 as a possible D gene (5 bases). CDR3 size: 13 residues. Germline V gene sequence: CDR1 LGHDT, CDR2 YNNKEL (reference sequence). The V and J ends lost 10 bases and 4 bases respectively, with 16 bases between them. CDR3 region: CATDSAAGETQYF. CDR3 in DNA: TGTGCCACTGACAGTGCAGCAGGAGAGACCCAGTACTTC.

In nucleotides, the CDR3 is TGCGCCAGCAGCTTTTCAGCAGGGGAGCCGAGGGAGCAGTACTTC. It is translated as CASSFSAGEPREQYF. This chain uses TRBV5-1 with TRBJ2-7; D is perhaps TRBD1 (6 bases). CDR3 length equals 15 residues. Trimming left V 2 bases short and J 7 bases short, with 19 bases between. The germline CDR1 and CDR2 sequences are SGHRS and YFSETQ.

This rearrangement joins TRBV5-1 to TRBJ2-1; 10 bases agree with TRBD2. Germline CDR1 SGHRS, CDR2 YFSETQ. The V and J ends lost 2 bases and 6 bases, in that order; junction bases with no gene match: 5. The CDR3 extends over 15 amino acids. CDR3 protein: CASSLKAGGLNEQFF. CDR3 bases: TGCGCCAGCAGCTTAAAAGCGGGGGGGCTCAATGAGCAGTTCTTC.

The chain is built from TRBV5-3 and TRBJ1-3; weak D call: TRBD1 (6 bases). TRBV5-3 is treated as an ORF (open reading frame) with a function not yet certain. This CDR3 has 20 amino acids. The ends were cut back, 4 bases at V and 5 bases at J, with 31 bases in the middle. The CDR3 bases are TGTGCCAGAAGCCTGCAACAGGGCGACCCTAAAACTTGTAAGAGAAACACCATATATTTT. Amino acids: CARSLQQGDPKTCKRNTIYF.

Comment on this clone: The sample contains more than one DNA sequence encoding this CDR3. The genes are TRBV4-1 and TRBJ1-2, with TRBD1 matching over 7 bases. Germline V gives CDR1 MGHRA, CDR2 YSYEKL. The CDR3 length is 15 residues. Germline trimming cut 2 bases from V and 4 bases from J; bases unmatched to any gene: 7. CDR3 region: CASSQTGTVRYGYTF. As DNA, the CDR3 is TGCGCCAGCAGCCAAACCGGGACAGTACGCTATGGCTACACCTTC.

The chain's CDR3 is CASRDFSTGLKETQYF. In nucleotides, the CDR3 is TGCGCCAGCAGGGATTTTTCGACAGGGCTAAAAGAGACCCAGTACTTC. The chain is built from TRBV5-1 and TRBJ2-5, with 7 bases aligning to TRBD1. This CDR3 comprises 16 residues. Per the germline V gene, CDR1 is SGHRS and CDR2 is YFSETQ. With 5 bases clipped from V and 3 bases from J, the junction kept 13 bases outside the gene matches.

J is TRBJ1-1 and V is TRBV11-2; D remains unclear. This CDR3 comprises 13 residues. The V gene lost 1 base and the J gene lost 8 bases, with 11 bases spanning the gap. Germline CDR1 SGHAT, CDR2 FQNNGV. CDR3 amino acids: CASSLAISGEAFF. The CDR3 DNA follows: TGTGCCAGCAGCTTAGCTATCTCGGGAGAAGCTTTCTTT.

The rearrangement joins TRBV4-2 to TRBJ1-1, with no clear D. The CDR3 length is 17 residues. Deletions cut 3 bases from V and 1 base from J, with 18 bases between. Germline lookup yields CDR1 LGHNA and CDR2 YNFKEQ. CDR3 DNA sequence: TGTGCCAGCAGCCACCTCTGGGAGGGTACAGAGAACACTGAAGCTTTCTTT. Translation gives CASSHLWEGTENTEAFF.

CDR3 nucleotides: TGTGCCAGCAGCCCCATGGGGGACAGGGGAGAAAAACTGTTTTTT. Amino acids: CASSPMGDRGEKLFF. The V and J genes are TRBV9 and TRBJ1-4, with 10 bases lining up with TRBD1. Trimming removed 4 bases from V and 8 bases from J; junction bases left unmatched: 8. The CDR3 consists of 15 residues. The germline V gene encodes CDR1 SGDLS and CDR2 YYNGEE.

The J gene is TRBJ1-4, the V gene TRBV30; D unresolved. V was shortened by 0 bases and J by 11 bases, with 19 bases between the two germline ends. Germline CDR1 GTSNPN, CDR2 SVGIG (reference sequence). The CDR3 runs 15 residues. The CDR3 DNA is TGTGCCTGGAGTGTATCGGGTTTTATGTCCGCGAAACTGTTTTTT. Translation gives CAWSVSGFMSAKLFF.

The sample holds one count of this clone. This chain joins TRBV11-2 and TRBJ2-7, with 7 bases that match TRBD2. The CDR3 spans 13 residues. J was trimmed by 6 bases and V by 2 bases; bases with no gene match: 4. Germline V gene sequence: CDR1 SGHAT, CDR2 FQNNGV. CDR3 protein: CASSLSWEGEQYF. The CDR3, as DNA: TGTGCCAGCAGCTTATCCTGGGAGGGCGAGCAGTACTTC.

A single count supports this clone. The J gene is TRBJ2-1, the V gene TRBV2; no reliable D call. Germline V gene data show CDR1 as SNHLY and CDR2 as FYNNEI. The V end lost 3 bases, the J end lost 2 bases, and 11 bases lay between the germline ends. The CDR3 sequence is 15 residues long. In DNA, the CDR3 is TGTGCCAGCAGTGAGACGGCGGCCACCTACAATGAGCAGTTCTTC. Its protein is CASSETAATYNEQFF.

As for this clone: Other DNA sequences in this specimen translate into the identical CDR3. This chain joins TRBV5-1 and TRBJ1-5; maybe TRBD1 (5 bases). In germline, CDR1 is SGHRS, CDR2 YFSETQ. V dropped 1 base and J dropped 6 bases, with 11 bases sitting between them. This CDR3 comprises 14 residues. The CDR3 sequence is CASSLQGAGQPQHF. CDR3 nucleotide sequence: TGCGCCAGCAGCTTGCAAGGGGCAGGTCAGCCCCAGCATTTT.

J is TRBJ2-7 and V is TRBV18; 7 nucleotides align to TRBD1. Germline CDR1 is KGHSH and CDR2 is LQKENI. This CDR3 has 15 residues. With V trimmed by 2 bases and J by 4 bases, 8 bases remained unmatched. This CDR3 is CASSPAGGTTYEQYF. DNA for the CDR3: TGTGCCAGCTCACCAGCAGGGGGAACGACTTACGAGCAGTACTTC.

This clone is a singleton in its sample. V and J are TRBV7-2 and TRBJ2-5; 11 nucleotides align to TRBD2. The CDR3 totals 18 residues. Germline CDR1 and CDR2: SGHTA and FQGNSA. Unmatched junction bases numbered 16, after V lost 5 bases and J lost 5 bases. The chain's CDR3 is CASSPRRLLAGGRETQYF. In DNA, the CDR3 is TGTGCCAGCAGCCCCCGAAGGCTCCTAGCGGGGGGAAGGGAGACCCAGTACTTC.

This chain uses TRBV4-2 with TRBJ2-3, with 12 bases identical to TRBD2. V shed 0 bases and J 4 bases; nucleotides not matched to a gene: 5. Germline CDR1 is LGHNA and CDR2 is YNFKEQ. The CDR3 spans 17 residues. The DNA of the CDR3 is TGTGCCAGCAGCCAAGAGGAGACTAGCGGGGGTTCAGATACGCAGTATTTT. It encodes CASSQEETSGGSDTQYF.

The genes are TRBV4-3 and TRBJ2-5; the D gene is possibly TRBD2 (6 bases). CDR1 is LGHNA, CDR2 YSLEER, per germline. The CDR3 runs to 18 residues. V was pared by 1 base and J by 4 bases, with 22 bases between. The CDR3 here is CASSQAISRGTAGETQYF. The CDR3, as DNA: TGCGCCAGCAGCCAAGCAATCTCGCGGGGCACGGCGGGAGAGACCCAGTACTTC.

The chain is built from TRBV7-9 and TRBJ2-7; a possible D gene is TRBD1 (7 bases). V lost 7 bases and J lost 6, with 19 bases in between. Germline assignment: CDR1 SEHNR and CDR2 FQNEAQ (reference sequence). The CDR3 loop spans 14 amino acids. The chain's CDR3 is CASTQGGESAEQYF. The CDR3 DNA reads TGTGCCAGCACCCAGGGGGGAGAGTCGGCCGAGCAGTACTTC. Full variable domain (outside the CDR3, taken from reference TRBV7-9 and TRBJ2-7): DTGVSQNPRHKITKRGQNVTFRCDPISEHNRLYWYRQTLGQGPEFLTYFQNEAQLEKSRLLSDRFSAERPKGSFSTLEIQRTEQGDSAMYLCASTQGGESAEQYFGPGTRLTVT.

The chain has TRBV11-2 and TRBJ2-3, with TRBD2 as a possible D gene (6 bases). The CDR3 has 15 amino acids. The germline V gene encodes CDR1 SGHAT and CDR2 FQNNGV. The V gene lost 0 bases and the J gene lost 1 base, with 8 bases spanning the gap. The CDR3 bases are TGTGCCAGCAGCTTAGATCAGCGGGGCACAGATACGCAGTATTTT. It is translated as CASSLDQRGTDTQYF.

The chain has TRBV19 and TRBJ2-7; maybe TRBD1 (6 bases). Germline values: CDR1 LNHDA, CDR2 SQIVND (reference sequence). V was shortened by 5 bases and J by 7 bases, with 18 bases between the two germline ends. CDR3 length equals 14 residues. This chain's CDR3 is CASSPRPNDREQYF. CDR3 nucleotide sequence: TGTGCCAGTAGTCCCCGGCCCAATGACAGGGAGCAGTACTTC.

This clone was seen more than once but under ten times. The CDR3: CSVDRDEAFF. The CDR3 DNA follows: TGCAGCGTGGACAGGGACGAAGCTTTCTTT. The V and J genes are TRBV29-1 and TRBJ1-1; 8 bases are shared with TRBD1. Germline assignment: CDR1 SQVTM and CDR2 ANQGSEA. This CDR3 is 10 amino acids long. With V trimmed by 6 bases and J by 8 bases, 2 bases remained unmatched. The full variable domain, completed using reference TRBV29-1 and TRBJ1-1, is SAVISQKPSRDICQRGTSLTIQCQVDSQVTMMFWYRQQPGQSLTLIATANQGSEATYESGFVIDKFPISRPNLTFSTLTVSNMSPEDSSIYLCSVDRDEAFFGQGTRLTVV.